Below are 28 T cell receptor beta chains sequenced from a single sample in a study of Graves' ophthalmopathy and Graves' hyperthyroidism. The TCR beta CDR3 regions underwent amplification from RNA transcripts. HTBI primers primed a first-round RT-PCR, and a second-round multiplex PCR followed. Each CDR3 protein gets one entry after TCRdb re-called the multiplex PCR reads with MiXCR. The sample has 1 million to 1.3 million distinct CDR3 sequences, about 35% seen once. Sequenced input: peripheral blood or thyroid tissue (not recorded which). These receptors all stem from an adult man with Graves' hyperthyroidism.

CDR3 nucleotide sequence: TGCAGCGTTGGTTCCGGACACGGAAACACCATATATTTT. Protein: CSVGSGHGNTIYF. The chain joins TRBV29-1 to TRBJ1-3; D may be TRBD1 (5 bases). The CDR3 consists of 13 residues. Germline CDR1 reads SQVTM; CDR2 reads ANQGSEA. Trimming took off 4 bases at V and 4 bases at J, with 11 bases between the two ends.

The chain is built from TRBV4-3 and TRBJ2-5; TRBD2 aligns across 12 bases. This CDR3 spans 15 amino acids. Germline V CDR1 and CDR2: LGHNA, YSLEER. V trimming: 5 bases; J trimming: 3 bases; junction bases outside the gene matches: 4. The CDR3, as DNA: TGCGCCAGCAGCTGGAGGACTAGCGGGGAAGAGACCCAGTACTTC. Amino acids: CASSWRTSGEETQYF.

This clonotype was seen a few times. The gene calls are TRBV7-8 and TRBJ1-1, with a weak D call TRBD1 (5 bases). V was clipped by 0 bases and J by 6 bases, with 17 bases between them. Germline V gene lookup returns CDR1 SGHVS and CDR2 FQNEAQ. CDR3 size: 16 residues. CDR3 in DNA: TGTGCCAGCAGCTTAGCGCTGGGACCGTATGTGGCTGAAGCTTTCTTT. It codes for CASSLALGPYVAEAFF.

The gene calls are TRBV3-1 and TRBJ1-1; D is ambiguous. Germline V gene lookup returns CDR1 LGHDT and CDR2 YNNKEL (reference sequence). The CDR3 sequence is 14 residues long. Trimming removed 3 bases at V and 3 bases at J, with 11 bases between. CDR3 DNA sequence: TGTGCCAGCAGCCACCTGGGAAGCGACACTGAAGCTTTCTTT. Its protein product is CASSHLGSDTEAFF.

As regards this clonotype: Germline and junction disagree at one end, which may indicate a read error. The gene calls are TRBV10-2 and TRBJ2-5, with D possibly called TRBD1 or TRBD2 (5 bases each). The length of the CDR3 is 13 residues. Germline V gene sequence: CDR1 WSHSY, CDR2 SAAADI. CDR3 protein: CASSDWGSETQYF. CDR3 sequence (DNA): TGTGCCAGCAGTGACTGGGGGTCGGAGACCCAGTACTTC.

This clonotype appeared many times. The CDR3 region is CASTDAGKKPEQYF. The CDR3, as DNA: TGTGCCAGCACCGACGCCGGGAAAAAGCCCGAGCAGTACTTC. V gene TRBV7-9 combines with J gene TRBJ2-7; perhaps TRBD2 as D (5 bases). The V and J ends lost 7 bases and 6 bases respectively, with 19 bases between them. The CDR3 runs to 14 residues. CDR1 and CDR2 from the germline V gene are SEHNR and FQNEAQ (reference sequence). Based on the CDR3 plus reference TRBV7-9 and TRBJ2-7, the full variable domain is DTGVSQNPRHKITKRGQNVTFRCDPISEHNRLYWYRQTLGQGPEFLTYFQNEAQLEKSRLLSDRFSAERPKGSFSTLEIQRTEQGDSAMYLCASTDAGKKPEQYFGPGTRLTVT.

With regard to this clonotype: One end of the junction varies from germline; a read error may be responsible. J is TRBJ2-7 and V is TRBV15, with 7 nucleotides matching TRBD1. CDR3 size: 14 residues. The V gene's germline CDR1 is LNHNV and CDR2 YYDKDF (reference sequence). DNA for the CDR3: TGTGCCAGCAGCCATCGAGGACAGGCCTACGAGCAGTACTTC. It is translated as CASSHRGQAYEQYF.

The genes are TRBV4-3 and TRBJ2-2; no clear D gene. The CDR3 runs to 12 residues. Trimming pared 3 bases from V and 7 bases from J, leaving 6 bases between. Per germline, CDR1 LGHNA and CDR2 YSLEER. DNA of the CDR3: TGCGCCAGCAGCCACCAGGACGGGGAGCTGTTTTTT. Translating gives CASSHQDGELFF.

In regard to this clonotype: The conserved closing phenylalanine or tryptophan is absent in this CDR3, likely reflecting a read error. The genes are TRBV29-1 and TRBJ1-2; TRBD1 agrees at 8 bases. Unmatched junction bases numbered 8, after V lost 6 bases and J lost 8 bases. The germline gives CDR1 SQVTM, CDR2 ANQGSEA. CDR3 length equals 12 residues. As DNA, the CDR3 is TGCAGCGTAGGGGGACAGGTGGGAGGCTACACCCTC. The encoded protein is CSVGGQVGGYTL.

The CDR3 sequence is CASTRGRSDTEAFF. Here the CDR3 DNA reads TGTGCCAGCACCCGAGGACGGAGCGACACTGAAGCTTTCTTT. The V and J genes are TRBV6-9 and TRBJ1-1, with no clear D. The CDR3 is made up of 14 amino acids. Germline V CDR1 and CDR2: MNHGY, SVAAGI. V lost 7 bases, J lost 3 bases, and 15 bases lay in between.

This chain joins TRBV10-3 and TRBJ2-7, with D maybe TRBD1 (6 bases). CDR3 length: 16 amino acids. The germline V gene has CDR1 ENHRY and CDR2 SYGVKD. Trimming took off 4 bases at V and 0 bases at J, with 16 bases between the two ends. The CDR3 sequence is CAISARVQGSSYEQYF. CDR3 coding DNA: TGTGCCATCAGTGCTAGGGTACAGGGATCCTCCTACGAGCAGTACTTC.

The chain is built from TRBV10-3 and TRBJ2-5; 7 bases fit TRBD1. V was pared by 10 bases and J by 2 bases, with 13 bases of the junction left unmatched. The germline CDR1 and CDR2 sequences are ENHRY and SYGVKD. This CDR3 is 15 amino acids long. The CDR3 DNA is TGTGCCAGCAGCCCCGGGACAGAGACTCAAGAGACCCAGTACTTC. This gives the protein CASSPGTETQETQYF.

The chain recombines TRBV19 with TRBJ2-2; TRBD1 might be the D (6 bases). With 7 bases removed from V and 1 base from J, the gap between germline ends came to 10 bases. The CDR3 consists of 14 residues. Germline values: CDR1 LNHDA, CDR2 SQIVND (reference sequence). The CDR3: CASTQTGNTGELFF. CDR3 in DNA: TGTGCCAGTACCCAGACAGGGAACACCGGGGAGCTGTTTTTT.

As regards this clonotype: At one end the junction does not follow the germline gene, possibly because of a read error. The CDR3 region has the DNA TGCAGCGTTGAGGGCGGGACAGGTGCCCTTATCTTT. It yields the protein CSVEGGTGALIF. The chain carries TRBV29-1 and TRBJ1-1; 8 nucleotides match TRBD1. The CDR3 is made up of 12 amino acids. The germline V gene encodes CDR1 SQVTM and CDR2 ANQGSEA.

CDR3 bases: TGTGCCACCAGTGATTCCCTCACAGGCTATGGCTACACCTTC. Protein product: CATSDSLTGYGYTF. The chain has TRBV24-1 and TRBJ1-2; D is possibly TRBD1 (5 bases). Looked up from germline, CDR1 is KGHDR and CDR2 is SFDVKD. CDR3 size: 14 residues. The germline V and J ends were trimmed by 2 bases and 4 bases, with 10 bases remaining between them.

Comment on this clonotype: One junction end does not reproduce the germline sequence, and a read error may be involved. V is TRBV24-1 and J is TRBJ1-2; 9 bases align to TRBD1. This CDR3 has 17 residues. Germline V gene sequence: CDR1 KGHDR, CDR2 SFDVKD. CDR3 residues: CASSGDRDRASNYGYTF. In DNA, the CDR3 is TGTGCCAGCAGTGGGGACCGGGACAGGGCTTCTAACTATGGCTACACCTTC.

This rearrangement joins TRBV20-1 to TRBJ1-1, with TRBD1 identical over 9 bases. The germline V gene has CDR1 DFQATT and CDR2 SNEGSKA (reference sequence). CDR3 length: 14 residues. V lost 5 bases and J lost 1; bases outside the gene matches: 5. CDR3 sequence reads: CSARTGGPNTEAFF. CDR3 nucleotide sequence: TGCAGTGCTCGTACAGGGGGCCCGAACACTGAAGCTTTCTTT.

This clonotype was picked up many times. The chain employs TRBV7-2 and TRBJ2-7; TRBD1 matches at 9 bases. There are 13 residues in the CDR3. V shed 5 bases, J shed 5 bases, and the junction held 4 bases outside the gene matches. The germline V gene encodes CDR1 SGHTA and CDR2 FQGNSA. CDR3 nucleotides: TGTGCCAGCAGCCCGGACAGGGGCGACGAGCAGTACTTC. It codes for CASSPDRGDEQYF.

There are many counts of this clonotype. The V call is TRBV12-3 or TRBV12-4, the J call TRBJ1-5; TRBD1 matches at 8 bases. The CDR3 length is 15 residues. With V trimmed by 7 bases and J by 6 bases, 11 bases remained unmatched. Written as DNA, the CDR3 is TGTGCCAGCAACCTGGCAGGGGGCCTTGTTCAGCCCCAGCATTTT. Translating it yields CASNLAGGLVQPQHF.

This chain connects TRBV11-3 to TRBJ2-2; D is unclear. The V gene's germline CDR1 is SGHNT and CDR2 YENEEA. The ends were cut back, 5 bases at V and 6 bases at J, with 10 bases in the middle. The CDR3 runs 13 residues. In DNA, the CDR3 is TGTGCCAGCAGCCCCGACTGGCCCGGGGAGCTGTTTTTT. Encoded protein: CASSPDWPGELFF.

This clonotype was counted between two and nine times. The chain employs TRBV3-1 and TRBJ1-1; D is possibly TRBD1 (5 bases). CDR1 and CDR2 (germline): LGHDT, YNNKEL (reference sequence). The CDR3 covers 16 residues. Between the trimmed V and J ends, which lost 4 bases and 0 bases, there was a span of 15 bases. Here the CDR3 DNA reads TGTGCCAGCAGCCGAGCGTCGGGGCAAATGAACACTGAAGCTTTCTTT. Amino acid sequence: CASSRASGQMNTEAFF.

This clonotype was observed at least ten times. V usage is TRBV6-6 and J usage is TRBJ1-2; no clear D. Per the germline V gene, CDR1 is MNHNY and CDR2 is SVGAGI (reference sequence). V was cut by 5 bases and J by 7 bases, with 8 bases left in between. The CDR3 runs 11 residues. The CDR3 nucleotides read TGTGCCAGCAGTGCTGATGGTGGCTACACCTTC. It specifies CASSADGGYTF.

This clonotype showed up many times. This rearrangement joins TRBV12-3 or TRBV12-4 to TRBJ2-7; D is undetermined. Trimming left V 3 bases short and J 0 bases short, with 9 bases between. The CDR3 extends over 14 amino acids. The CDR3 reads CASSFGRSSYEQYF. As DNA, the CDR3 is TGTGCCAGCAGTTTTGGGCGGAGCTCCTACGAGCAGTACTTC.

This chain uses TRBV5-1 with TRBJ1-5, with a possible D match to TRBD1 (6 bases). Trimming took off 5 bases at V and 5 bases at J, with 14 bases between the two ends. CDR1 is SGHRS, CDR2 YFSETQ, per germline. This CDR3 comprises 14 residues. The CDR3 spells CASSREGEDQPQHF. The CDR3 coding sequence is TGCGCCAGCAGTAGGGAGGGGGAAGATCAGCCCCAGCATTTT.

The rearrangement uses TRBV12-3 or TRBV12-4 and TRBJ2-5; 10 nucleotides align to TRBD1. The CDR3 is 16 amino acids. J gave up 5 bases and V 5 bases, and 11 bases lay outside the gene matches. The CDR3 bases are TGTGCCAGCAGTGTGGGGACAGGGGCAAGTCGGGAGACCCAGTACTTC. It translates to CASSVGTGASRETQYF.

This clonotype was recorded at least ten times. The genes are TRBV20-1 and TRBJ2-5; D remains unclear. This CDR3 spans 14 amino acids. Germline V CDR1 and CDR2: DFQATT, SNEGSKA (reference sequence). V was shortened by 5 bases and J by 1 base, with 14 bases between the two germline ends. This chain's CDR3 is CSASLTLLQETQYF. In DNA, the CDR3 is TGCAGTGCTTCCCTTACTCTCCTCCAAGAGACCCAGTACTTC.

This clonotype was counted many times. V is TRBV7-2 and J is TRBJ2-5, with 8 bases that match TRBD2. Germline V gene data show CDR1 as SGHTA and CDR2 as FQGNSA. The junction had 14 bases not matched to a gene; V was cut back by 5 bases and J by 6 bases. The length of the CDR3 is 16 residues. CDR3 amino acids: CASSPDRGGAGKTQYF. CDR3 in DNA: TGTGCCAGCAGCCCAGATCGGGGGGGGGCCGGAAAGACCCAGTACTTC.

This clonotype was seen repeatedly, ten times or more. The CDR3, as DNA: TGTGCCAGCAGCTTAGGGTCATCCGCTCACACCGGGGAGCTGTTTTTT. It specifies CASSLGSSAHTGELFF. The genes are TRBV7-6 and TRBJ2-2; D is unclear. V was clipped by 1 base and J by 3 bases, with 12 bases between them. Germline CDR1 reads SGHVS; CDR2 reads FNYEAQ. This CDR3 is 16 amino acids long.